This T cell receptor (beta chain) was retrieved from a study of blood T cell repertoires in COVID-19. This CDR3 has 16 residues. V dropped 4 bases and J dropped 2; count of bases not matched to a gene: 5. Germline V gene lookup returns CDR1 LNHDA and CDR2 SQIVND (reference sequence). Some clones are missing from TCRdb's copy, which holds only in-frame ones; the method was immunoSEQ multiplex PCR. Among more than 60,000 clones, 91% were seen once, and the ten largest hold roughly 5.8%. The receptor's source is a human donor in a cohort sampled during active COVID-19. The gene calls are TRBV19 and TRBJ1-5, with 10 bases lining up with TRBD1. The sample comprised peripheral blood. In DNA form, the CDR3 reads TGTGCCAGTAGTAAGGGGACAGGGGCTGGCAATCAGCCCCAGCATTTT. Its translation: CASSKGTGAGNQPQHF.